These 10 T cell receptor beta chains share one sample of origin, sequenced in a study of long-term antiretroviral therapy in people with HIV. At the survey level, the v3.0 immunoSEQ assay was run. The protocol was immunoSEQ multiplex PCR, while the TCRdb copy is restricted to in-frame clones and leaves out a portion. The sample yields some 35,000 clones, around 85% seen once. Specimen: unsorted PBMCs, collected 2.2 years after starting antiretroviral therapy. These receptors all come from a man between 18 and 35 years old with HIV.

The gene calls are TRBV23-1 and TRBJ1-1; D may be TRBD1 (5 bases). TRBV23-1 is treated as an ORF (open reading frame) with a function not yet certain. The V end was cut by 0 bases, the J end by 5 bases, with 19 bases between. The CDR3 spans 17 residues. The CDR3 loop is CASSQSGQGLLGTEAFF. The CDR3 bases are TGCGCCAGCAGTCAATCGGGGCAGGGACTACTAGGTACTGAAGCTTTCTTT.

The rearrangement uses TRBV5-1 and TRBJ1-4; weak D call: TRBD1 (5 bases). Germline V gene data show CDR1 as SGHRS and CDR2 as YFSETQ. This CDR3 spans 17 amino acids. Trimming stripped 3 bases from V and 8 bases from J, with 23 bases between. CDR3 sequence reads: CASSSNSLGSGGEKLFF. In DNA, the CDR3 is TGCGCCAGCAGCTCCAATTCCTTGGGATCTGGGGGGGAAAAACTGTTTTTT.

The chain recombines TRBV10-3 with TRBJ2-1, with 7 bases identical to TRBD2. This CDR3 spans 14 amino acids. The germline V gene encodes CDR1 ENHRY and CDR2 SYGVKD. The junction had 11 bases not matched to a gene; V was cut back by 6 bases and J by 9 bases. The CDR3 coding sequence is TGTGCCATCAGCTACGGGGACTATTCCGCTGAGCAGTTCTTC. Amino acids: CAISYGDYSAEQFF.

The chain joins TRBV5-1 to TRBJ2-2; 8 positions match TRBD2. The CDR3 sequence is 16 residues long. CDR1 is SGHRS and CDR2 is YFSETQ in the germline V gene. With V trimmed by 0 bases and J by 3 bases, 4 bases remained unmatched. The CDR3 is CASSLATSADTGELFF. The CDR3 DNA follows: TGCGCCAGCAGCTTGGCGACTAGCGCGGACACCGGGGAGCTGTTTTTT.

The V gene is TRBV9, the J gene TRBJ2-7; no definite D call. The CDR3 runs 18 residues. With 0 bases removed from V and 3 bases from J, the gap between germline ends came to 22 bases. Germline V gene sequence: CDR1 SGDLS, CDR2 YYNGEE. The CDR3 sequence is CASSVATASDRNDYEQYF. In DNA form, the CDR3 reads TGTGCCAGCAGCGTAGCTACGGCCTCCGACCGAAATGACTACGAGCAGTACTTC.

CDR3 nucleotides: TGTGCCATCGCGACAGGGTCCTCTGGAAACACCATATATTTT. The encoded protein is CAIATGSSGNTIYF. The chain uses TRBV10-3 and TRBJ1-3, with 7 bases aligning to TRBD1. The V gene end was trimmed by 8 bases and the J gene end by 0 bases; junction bases not matched to a gene: 4. Germline CDR1 ENHRY, CDR2 SYGVKD. The CDR3 covers 14 residues.

The chain combines TRBV6-5 with TRBJ2-7; the D gene is possibly TRBD2 (6 bases). The germline gives CDR1 MNHEY, CDR2 SVGAGI. Trimming left V 1 base short and J 2 bases short, with 9 bases between. The CDR3 consists of 14 residues. The chain's CDR3 is CASSYYGGPYEQYF. DNA of the CDR3: TGTGCCAGCAGTTACTACGGGGGACCCTACGAGCAGTACTTC.

The rearrangement uses TRBV4-1 and TRBJ2-7; 7 nucleotides agree with TRBD2. The ends lost 0 bases at V and 0 bases at J; junction bases unmatched: 8. Germline lookup yields CDR1 MGHRA and CDR2 YSYEKL. CDR3 length: 17 amino acids. The CDR3 region is CASSQEVGGLSSYEQYF. DNA for the CDR3: TGCGCCAGCAGCCAAGAGGTGGGGGGGTTGAGCTCCTACGAGCAGTACTTC.

J is TRBJ1-3 and V is TRBV30; D is unclear. V lost 3 bases, J lost 2 bases, and 11 bases lay in between. The CDR3 spans 14 residues. Germline CDR1 is GTSNPN and CDR2 is SVGIG (reference sequence). The CDR3 DNA reads TGTGCCTGGAGGAGGAAAATGACTGGAAACACCATATATTTT. It yields the protein CAWRRKMTGNTIYF.

The rearrangement links TRBV10-2 to TRBJ1-1, with TRBD1 identical over 8 bases. This CDR3 has 13 residues. Germline V gives CDR1 WSHSY, CDR2 SAAADI. J gave up 4 bases and V 2 bases, and 0 bases lay outside the gene matches. The CDR3: CASSEDRGTEAFF. CDR3 in DNA: TGCGCCAGCAGTGAGGACAGGGGCACTGAAGCTTTCTTT.